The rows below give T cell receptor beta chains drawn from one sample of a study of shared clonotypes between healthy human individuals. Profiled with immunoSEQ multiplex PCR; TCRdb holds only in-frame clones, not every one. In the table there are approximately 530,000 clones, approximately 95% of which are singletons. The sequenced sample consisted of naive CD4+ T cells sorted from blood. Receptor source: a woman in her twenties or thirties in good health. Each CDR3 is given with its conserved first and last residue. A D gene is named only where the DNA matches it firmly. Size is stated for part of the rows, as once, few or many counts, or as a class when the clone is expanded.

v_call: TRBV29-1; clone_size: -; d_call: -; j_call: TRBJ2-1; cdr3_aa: CSVGGRGTHYNEQFF; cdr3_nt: TGCAGCGTAGGGGGTCGGGGGACACACTACAATGAGCAGTTCTTC
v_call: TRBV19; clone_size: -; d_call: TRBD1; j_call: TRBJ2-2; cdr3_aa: CASSTTGADGELFF; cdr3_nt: TGTGCCAGTAGCACCACAGGGGCCGACGGGGAGCTGTTTTTT
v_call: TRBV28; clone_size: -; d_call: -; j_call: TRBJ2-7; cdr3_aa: CASTLSRDSYEQYF; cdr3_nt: TGTGCCAGCACCCTCTCAAGGGACTCCTACGAGCAGTACTTC
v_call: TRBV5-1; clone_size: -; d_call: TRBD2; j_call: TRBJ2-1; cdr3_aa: CASSLGLAGGVEQFF; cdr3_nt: TGCGCCAGCAGTTTGGGACTAGCGGGAGGGGTTGAGCAGTTCTTC
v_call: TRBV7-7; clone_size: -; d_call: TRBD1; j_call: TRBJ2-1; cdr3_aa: CASSRQGANEQFF; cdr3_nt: TGTGCCAGCAGCCGACAGGGGGCCAATGAGCAGTTCTTC
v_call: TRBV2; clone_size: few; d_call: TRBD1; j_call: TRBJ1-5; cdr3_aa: CASSEQGDQPQHF; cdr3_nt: TGTGCCAGCAGTGAACAGGGGGACCAGCCCCAGCATTTT
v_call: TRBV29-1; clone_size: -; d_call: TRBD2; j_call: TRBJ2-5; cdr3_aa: CSVVGGGVETQYF; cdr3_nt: TGCAGCGTAGTGGGGGGAGGGGTTGAGACCCAGTACTTC
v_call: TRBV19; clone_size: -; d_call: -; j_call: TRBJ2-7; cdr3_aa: CASSTPGTGVHEQYF; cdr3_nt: TGTGCCAGTAGTACTCCCGGTACAGGTGTCCACGAGCAGTACTTC
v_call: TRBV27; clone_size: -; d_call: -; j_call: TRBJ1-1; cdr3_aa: CASSTDSWNTEAFF; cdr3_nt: TGTGCCAGCAGTACGGACAGCTGGAACACTGAAGCTTTCTTT
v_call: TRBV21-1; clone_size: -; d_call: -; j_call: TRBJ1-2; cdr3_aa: CASSAKQGSGYTF; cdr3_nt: TGTGCCAGCAGCGCGAAACAGGGTAGTGGCTACACCTTC
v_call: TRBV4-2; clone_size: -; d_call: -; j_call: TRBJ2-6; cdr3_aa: CASSQEGTPGANVLTF; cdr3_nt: TGTGCCAGCAGCCAAGAGGGGACCCCTGGGGCCAACGTCCTGACTTTC
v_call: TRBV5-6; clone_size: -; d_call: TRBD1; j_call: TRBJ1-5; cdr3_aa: CASSSAQGASVYGNQPQHF; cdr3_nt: TGTGCCAGCAGCTCCGCACAGGGGGCGAGTGTCTATGGCAATCAGCCCCAGCATTTT
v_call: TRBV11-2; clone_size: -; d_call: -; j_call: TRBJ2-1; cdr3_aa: CASSRWGRLTYNEQFF; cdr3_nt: TGTGCCAGCAGCCGTTGGGGGAGACTAACTTACAATGAGCAGTTCTTC
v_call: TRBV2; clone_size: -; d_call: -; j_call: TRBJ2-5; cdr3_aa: CASSRGSRETQYF; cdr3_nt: TGTGCCAGCAGTAGGGGTTCGCGTGAGACCCAGTACTTC
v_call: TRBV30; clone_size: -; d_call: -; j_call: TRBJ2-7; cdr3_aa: CAWTLRGSSYEQYF; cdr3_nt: TGTGCCTGGACCCTGAGGGGTTCATCCTACGAGCAGTACTTC
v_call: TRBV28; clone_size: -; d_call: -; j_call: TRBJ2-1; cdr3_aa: CAGSKQGKYNEQFF; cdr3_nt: TGTGCCGGCAGTAAACAGGGCAAGTACAATGAGCAGTTCTTC
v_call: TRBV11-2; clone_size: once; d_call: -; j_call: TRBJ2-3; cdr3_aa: CASSLAGHLYTQYF; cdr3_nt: TGTGCCAGCAGCTTAGCCGGGCATTTGTATACGCAGTATTTT
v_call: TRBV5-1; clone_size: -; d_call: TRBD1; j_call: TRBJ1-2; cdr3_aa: CASSAHHRGPYGYTF; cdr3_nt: TGCGCCAGCAGCGCGCACCACAGGGGCCCCTATGGCTACACCTTC
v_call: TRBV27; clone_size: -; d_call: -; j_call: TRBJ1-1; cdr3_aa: CASNRGEGTGDTEAFF; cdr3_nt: TGTGCCAGCAACCGGGGCGAGGGGACGGGAGACACTGAAGCTTTCTTT
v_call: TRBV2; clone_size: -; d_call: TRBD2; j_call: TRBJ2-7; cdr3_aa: CASRLAAVYEQYF; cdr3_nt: TGTGCCAGCAGACTAGCGGCTGTCTACGAGCAGTACTTC
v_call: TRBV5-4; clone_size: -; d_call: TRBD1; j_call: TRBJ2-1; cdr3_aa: CASTQGGDRGQGEQFF; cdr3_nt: TGTGCCAGCACCCAAGGGGGGGACAGGGGGCAGGGTGAGCAGTTCTTC
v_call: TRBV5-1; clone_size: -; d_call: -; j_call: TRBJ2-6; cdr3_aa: CASSQGSGIAGANVLTF; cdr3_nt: TGCGCCAGCAGCCAGGGGTCGGGCATCGCTGGGGCCAACGTCCTGACTTTC
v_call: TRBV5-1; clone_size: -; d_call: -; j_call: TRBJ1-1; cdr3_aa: CASSSTGNTEAFF; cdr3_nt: TGCGCCAGCAGCTCGACAGGGAACACTGAAGCTTTCTTT
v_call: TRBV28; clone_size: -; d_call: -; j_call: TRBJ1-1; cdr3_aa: CASIGTSSTEAFF; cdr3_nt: TGTGCCAGCATAGGGACTTCTTCCACTGAAGCTTTCTTT
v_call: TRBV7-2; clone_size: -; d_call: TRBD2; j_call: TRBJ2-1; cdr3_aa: CASSLMALAGSNEQFF; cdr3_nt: TGTGCCAGCAGCTTAATGGCACTAGCGGGAAGCAATGAGCAGTTCTTC
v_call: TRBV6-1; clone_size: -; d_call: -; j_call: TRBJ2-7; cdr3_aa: CASSELGGADQYF; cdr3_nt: TGTGCCAGCAGTGAATTGGGGGGAGCGGATCAGTACTTC
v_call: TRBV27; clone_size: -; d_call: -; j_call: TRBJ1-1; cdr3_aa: CASSLGGSMGEAFF; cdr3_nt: TGTGCCAGCAGTTTAGGGGGTTCTATGGGCGAAGCTTTCTTT
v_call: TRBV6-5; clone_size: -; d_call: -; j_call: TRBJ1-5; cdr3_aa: CASSYIRGHQPQHF; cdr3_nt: TGTGCCAGCAGTTACATAAGGGGACATCAGCCCCAGCATTTT
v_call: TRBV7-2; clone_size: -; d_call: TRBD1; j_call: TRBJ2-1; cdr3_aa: CASNPRTGGYNEQFF; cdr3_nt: TGTGCCAGCAACCCTAGGACAGGGGGGTACAATGAGCAGTTCTTC
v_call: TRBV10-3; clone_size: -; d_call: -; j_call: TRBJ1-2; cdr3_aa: CAISDGGKRYTF; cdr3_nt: TGTGCCATCAGTGACGGGGGGAAGCGCTACACCTTC
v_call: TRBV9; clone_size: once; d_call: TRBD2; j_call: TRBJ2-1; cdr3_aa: CASSRPGASGRPSYNEQFF; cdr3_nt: TGTGCCAGCAGCAGACCCGGGGCTAGCGGGAGGCCCTCCTACAATGAGCAGTTCTTC
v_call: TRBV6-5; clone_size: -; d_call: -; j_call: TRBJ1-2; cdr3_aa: CASGGGRSYGYTF; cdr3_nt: TGTGCCAGCGGGGGTGGCAGATCCTATGGCTACACCTTC
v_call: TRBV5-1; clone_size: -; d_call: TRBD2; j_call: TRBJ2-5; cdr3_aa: CASSLGGLASETQYF; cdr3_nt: TGCGCCAGCAGCTTGGGGGGACTAGCGAGTGAGACCCAGTACTTC
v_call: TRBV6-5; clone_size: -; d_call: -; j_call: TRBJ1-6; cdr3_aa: CASRRTAHNSPLHF; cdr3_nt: TGTGCCAGCAGACGGACAGCTCATAATTCACCCCTCCACTTT
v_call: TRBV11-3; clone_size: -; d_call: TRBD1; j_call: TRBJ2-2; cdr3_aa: CASSPTPDRGSSANTGELFF; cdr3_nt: TGTGCCAGCAGTCCCACGCCCGACAGGGGATCGTCCGCGAACACCGGGGAGCTGTTTTTT
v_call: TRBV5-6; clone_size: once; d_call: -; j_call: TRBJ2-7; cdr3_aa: CASSLLDTLYEQYF; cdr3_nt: TGTGCCAGCAGCTTGTTGGACACGCTCTACGAGCAGTACTTC
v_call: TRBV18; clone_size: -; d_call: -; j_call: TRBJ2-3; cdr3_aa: CASSQSGASTDTQYF; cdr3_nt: TGTGCCAGCTCACAGTCGGGGGCTAGCACAGATACGCAGTATTTT
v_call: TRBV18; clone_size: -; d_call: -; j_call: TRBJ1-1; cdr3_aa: CASSRGADTEAFF; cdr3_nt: TGTGCCAGCTCACGGGGAGCGGACACTGAAGCTTTCTTT
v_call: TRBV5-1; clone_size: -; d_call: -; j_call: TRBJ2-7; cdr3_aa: CASSLATEGVPYEQYF; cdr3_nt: TGCGCCAGCAGCTTGGCCACCGAAGGAGTCCCTTACGAGCAGTACTTC
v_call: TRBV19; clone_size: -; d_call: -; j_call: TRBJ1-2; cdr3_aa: CASSIAGTGYTF; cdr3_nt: TGTGCCAGTAGTATCGCAGGGACCGGCTACACCTTC
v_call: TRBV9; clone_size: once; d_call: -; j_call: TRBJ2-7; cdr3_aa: CASSVAPSYEQYF; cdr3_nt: TGTGCCAGCAGCGTAGCCCCGTCATACGAGCAGTACTTC
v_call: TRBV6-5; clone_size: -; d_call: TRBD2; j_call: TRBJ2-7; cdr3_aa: CASSNSGGEQYF; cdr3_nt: TGTGCCAGCTCGAACTCGGGGGGCGAGCAGTACTTC
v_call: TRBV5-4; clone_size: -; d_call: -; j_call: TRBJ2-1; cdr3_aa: CASSTPSMPEQFF; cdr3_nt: TGTGCCAGTTCGACCCCTAGCATGCCTGAGCAGTTCTTC
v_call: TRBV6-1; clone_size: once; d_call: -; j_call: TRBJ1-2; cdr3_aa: CASSEARGVGYGYTF; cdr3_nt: TGTGCCAGCAGTGAAGCCCGGGGGGTTGGCTATGGCTACACCTTC
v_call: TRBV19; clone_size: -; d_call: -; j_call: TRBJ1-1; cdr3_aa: CASSYGIMNTEAFF; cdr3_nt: TGTGCCAGTAGTTACGGGATCATGAACACTGAAGCTTTCTTT
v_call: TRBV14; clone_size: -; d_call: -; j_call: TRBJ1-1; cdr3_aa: CASSLQSGGTEAFF; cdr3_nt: TGTGCCAGCAGCCTCCAGAGCGGAGGAACTGAAGCTTTCTTT
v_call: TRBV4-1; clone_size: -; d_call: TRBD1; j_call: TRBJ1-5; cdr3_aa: CASSQAGRGTGYSNQPQHF; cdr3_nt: TGCGCCAGCAGCCAAGCTGGTAGGGGGACAGGGTATAGCAATCAGCCCCAGCATTTT
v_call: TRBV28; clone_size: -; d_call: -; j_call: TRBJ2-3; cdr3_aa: CASRIRLTSTDTQYF; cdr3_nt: TGTGCCAGCAGGATAAGACTAACTAGCACAGATACGCAGTATTTT
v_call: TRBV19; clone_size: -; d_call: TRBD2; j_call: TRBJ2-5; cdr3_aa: CASSIDPPGLAGVETQYF; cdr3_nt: TGTGCCAGTAGTATAGACCCCCCGGGGCTAGCGGGAGTAGAGACCCAGTACTTC
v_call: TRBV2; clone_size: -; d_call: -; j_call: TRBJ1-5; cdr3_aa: CASSGQGVLNQPQHF; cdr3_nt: TGTGCCAGCAGTGGACAAGGAGTGTTAAATCAGCCCCAGCATTTT
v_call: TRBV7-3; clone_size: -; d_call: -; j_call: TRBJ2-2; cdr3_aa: CASSLQGGAFSGELFF; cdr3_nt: TGTGCCAGCAGCTTACAGGGGGGCGCCTTTTCCGGGGAGCTGTTTTTT
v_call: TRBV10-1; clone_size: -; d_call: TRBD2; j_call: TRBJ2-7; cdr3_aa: CASSELLAGAHEQYF; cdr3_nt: TGCGCCAGCAGTGAACTACTAGCGGGAGCCCACGAGCAGTACTTC
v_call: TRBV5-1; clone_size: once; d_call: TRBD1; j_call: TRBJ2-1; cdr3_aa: CASSQGDRYNEQFF; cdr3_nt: TGCGCCAGCAGCCAGGGGGACAGATACAATGAGCAGTTCTTC
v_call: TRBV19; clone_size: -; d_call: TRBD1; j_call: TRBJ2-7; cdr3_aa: CASSMTGSSAEQYF; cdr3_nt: TGTGCCAGTAGTATGACAGGGAGTAGTGCCGAGCAGTACTTC
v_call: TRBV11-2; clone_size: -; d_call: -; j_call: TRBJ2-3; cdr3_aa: CASSFGDATDTQYF; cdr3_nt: TGTGCCAGCAGTTTCGGGGACGCCACAGATACGCAGTATTTT
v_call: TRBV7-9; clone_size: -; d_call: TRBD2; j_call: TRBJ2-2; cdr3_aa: CASKGLANTGELFF; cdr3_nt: TGTGCCAGCAAGGGACTAGCGAACACCGGGGAGCTGTTTTTT
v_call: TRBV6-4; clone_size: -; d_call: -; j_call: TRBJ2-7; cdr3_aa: CASSRGTYEQYF; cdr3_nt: TGTGCCAGCTCGCGGGGCACCTACGAGCAGTACTTC